This record covers a single T cell receptor beta chain. These data belong to a study of blood T cell repertoires in COVID-19. Some clones are missing from TCRdb's copy, which holds only in-frame ones; the method was immunoSEQ multiplex PCR. The table lists approximately 220,000 clones, over 80% of them singletons. V dropped 0 bases and J dropped 5 bases, with 13 bases sitting between them. Per germline, CDR1 SQVTM and CDR2 ANQGSEA. CDR3 length equals 14 residues. Clinical history as reported by participants underpinned cohort assignment. Among Cohort 3 donors, those recovered had two negative PCRs, clearance, or symptom resolution.

The sequencing sample was made of PBMCs or T cells enriched from blood (not recorded which). V and J are TRBV29-1 and TRBJ1-1; D is uncertain. This clonotype was sampled from a woman between 35 and 50 years old who had recovered from COVID-19. In DNA, the CDR3 is TGCAGCGTTGAAGATCGGGGAGGTTGGACTGAAGCTTTCTTT. Translated, it gives CSVEDRGGWTEAFF.